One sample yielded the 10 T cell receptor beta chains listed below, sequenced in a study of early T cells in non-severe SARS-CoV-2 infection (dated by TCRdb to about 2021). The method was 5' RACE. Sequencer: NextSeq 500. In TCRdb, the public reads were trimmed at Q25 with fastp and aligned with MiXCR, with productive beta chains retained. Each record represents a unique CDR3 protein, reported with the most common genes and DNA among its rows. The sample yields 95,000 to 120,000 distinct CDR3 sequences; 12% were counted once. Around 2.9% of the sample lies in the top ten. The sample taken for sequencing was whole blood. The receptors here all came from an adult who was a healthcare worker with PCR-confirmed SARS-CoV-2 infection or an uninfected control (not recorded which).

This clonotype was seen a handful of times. The CDR3 coding sequence is TGTGCCAGCTCGCTTCTAGAATTGCCCGGGGAGCTGTTTTTT. It codes for CASSLLELPGELFF. The rearrangement joins TRBV18 to TRBJ2-2; D remains ambiguous. The CDR3 length is 14 residues. V lost 6 bases, J lost 6 bases, and 14 bases lay in between. Looked up from germline, CDR1 is KGHSH and CDR2 is LQKENI.

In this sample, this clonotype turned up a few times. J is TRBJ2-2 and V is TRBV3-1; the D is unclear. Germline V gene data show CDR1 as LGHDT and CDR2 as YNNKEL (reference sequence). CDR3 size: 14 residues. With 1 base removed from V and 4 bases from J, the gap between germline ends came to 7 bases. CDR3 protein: CASSQGLATGELFF. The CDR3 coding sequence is TGTGCCAGCAGCCAAGGGCTTGCCACCGGGGAGCTGTTTTTT. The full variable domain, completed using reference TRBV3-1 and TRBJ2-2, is DTAVSQTPKYLVTQMGNDKSIKCEQNLGHDTMYWYKQDSKKFLKIMFSYNNKELIINETVPNRFSPKSPDKAHLNLHINSLELGDSAVYFCASSQGLATGELFFGEGSRLTVL.

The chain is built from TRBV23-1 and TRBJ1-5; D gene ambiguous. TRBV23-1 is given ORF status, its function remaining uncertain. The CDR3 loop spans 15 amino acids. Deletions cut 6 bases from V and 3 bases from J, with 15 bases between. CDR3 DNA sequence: TGCGCCAGCAGAGCAGGAAATAGGACCAATCAGCCCCAGCATTTT. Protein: CASRAGNRTNQPQHF.

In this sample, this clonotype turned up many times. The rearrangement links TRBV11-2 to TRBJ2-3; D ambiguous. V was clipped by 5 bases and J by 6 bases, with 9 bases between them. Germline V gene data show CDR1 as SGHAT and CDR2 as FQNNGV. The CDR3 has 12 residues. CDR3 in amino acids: CASSPYSDTQYF. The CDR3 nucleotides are TGTGCCAGCAGCCCCTACAGTGATACGCAGTATTTT.

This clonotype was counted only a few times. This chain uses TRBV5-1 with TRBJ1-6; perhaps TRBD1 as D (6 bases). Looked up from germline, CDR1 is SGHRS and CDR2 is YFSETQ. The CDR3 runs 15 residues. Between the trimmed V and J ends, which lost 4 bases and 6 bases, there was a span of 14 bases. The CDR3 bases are TGCGCCAGCAGCCCTCAGGGGTGGGGTAATTCACCCCTCCACTTT. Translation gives CASSPQGWGNSPLHF.

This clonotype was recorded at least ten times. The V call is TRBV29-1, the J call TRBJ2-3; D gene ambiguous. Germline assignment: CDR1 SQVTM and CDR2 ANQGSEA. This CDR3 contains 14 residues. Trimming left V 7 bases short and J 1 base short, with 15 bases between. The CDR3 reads CSGRSPAGTDTQYF. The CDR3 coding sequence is TGCAGCGGTAGGAGTCCAGCAGGCACAGATACGCAGTATTTT.

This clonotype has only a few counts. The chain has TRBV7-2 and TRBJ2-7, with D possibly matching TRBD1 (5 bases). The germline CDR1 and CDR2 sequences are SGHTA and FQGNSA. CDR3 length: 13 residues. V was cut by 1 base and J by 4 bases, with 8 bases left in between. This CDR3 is CASSLVSGYEQYF. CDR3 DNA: TGTGCCAGCAGCTTAGTCTCAGGGTACGAGCAGTACTTC.

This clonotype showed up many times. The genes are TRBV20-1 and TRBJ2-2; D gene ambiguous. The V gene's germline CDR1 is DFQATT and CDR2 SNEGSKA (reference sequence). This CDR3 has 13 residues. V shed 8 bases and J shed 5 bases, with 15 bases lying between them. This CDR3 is CSTPKATTGELFF. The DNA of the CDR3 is TGCAGTACCCCGAAGGCCACAACCGGGGAGCTGTTTTTT.

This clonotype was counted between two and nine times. CDR3 region: CASSYAGDQPQHF. CDR3 DNA sequence: TGTGCCAGCAGTTACGCGGGGGACCAGCCCCAGCATTTT. The genes are TRBV6-6 and TRBJ1-5, with D maybe TRBD1 (5 bases). The germline V gene has CDR1 MNHNY and CDR2 SVGAGI (reference sequence). V lost 2 bases and J 7 bases, leaving 9 bases between the germline ends. This CDR3 region has 13 residues.

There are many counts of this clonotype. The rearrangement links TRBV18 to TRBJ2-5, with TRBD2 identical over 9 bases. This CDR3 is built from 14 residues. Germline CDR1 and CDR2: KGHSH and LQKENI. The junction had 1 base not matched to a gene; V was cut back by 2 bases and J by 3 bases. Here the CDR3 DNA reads TGTGCCAGCTCACCAGGGACTAGCAAAGAGACCCAGTACTTC. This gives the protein CASSPGTSKETQYF. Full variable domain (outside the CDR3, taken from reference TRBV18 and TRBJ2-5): NAGVMQNPRHLVRRRGQEARLRCSPMKGHSHVYWYRQLPEEGLKFMVYLQKENIIDESGMPKERFSAEFPKEGPSILRIQQVVRGDSAAYFCASSPGTSKETQYFGPGTRLLVL.